The 27 T cell receptor beta chains below come from one sample, sequenced in a study of T cell responses to AZD1222 COVID-19 vaccine. This table comes from immunoSEQ multiplex PCR, and its TCRdb copy is limited to in-frame clones, with some not included. The data show 84,000 or so clones, with 80% to 90% seen just once and roughly 15% held by the top ten. Sample: peripheral blood, taken on day 0 of AZD1222 vaccination. The source is an adult in good health.

The CDR3 protein is CASSWRQGPYEQYF. CDR3 nucleotide sequence: TGTGCCAGCAGCTGGAGACAGGGACCCTACGAGCAGTACTTC. This chain uses TRBV7-9 with TRBJ2-7, with 7 bases lining up with TRBD1. Per germline, CDR1 SEHNR and CDR2 FQNEAQ (reference sequence). The CDR3 totals 14 residues. V lost 4 bases, J lost 2 bases, and 5 bases stayed unmatched.

This sequence joins TRBV27 and TRBJ2-2; 8 bases map to TRBD1. V shed 7 bases and J 6 bases; nucleotides not matched to a gene: 7. Germline V lookup: CDR1 MNHEY, CDR2 SMNVEV (reference sequence). The CDR3 is 14 residues long. The CDR3 DNA follows: TGTGCCAGCAAGGCGGGACAGGCTCCCGGGGAGCTGTTTTTT. Translation: CASKAGQAPGELFF.

This rearrangement joins TRBV19 to TRBJ1-2, with no clear D. This CDR3 is 14 amino acids long. CDR1 and CDR2 (germline): LNHDA, SQIVND (reference sequence). Deletions cut 1 base from V and 4 bases from J, with 10 bases between. CDR3: CASSIVGTGYGYTF. In DNA form, the CDR3 reads TGTGCCAGTAGTATAGTCGGTACGGGCTATGGCTACACCTTC.

This chain connects TRBV5-6 to TRBJ2-2; perhaps TRBD1 as D (7 bases). Trimming took 4 bases from V and 3 from J, leaving 13 bases between them. The germline V gene has CDR1 SGHDT and CDR2 YYEEEE. The CDR3 spans 15 residues. CDR3 in DNA: TGTGCCAGCAGCCGCGGGACAGTCGACACCGGGGAGCTGTTTTTT. This sequence encodes CASSRGTVDTGELFF.

This chain joins TRBV15 and TRBJ1-1; D is ambiguous. The CDR3 covers 16 residues. CDR1 is LNHNV and CDR2 is YYDKDF in the germline V gene (reference sequence). Trimming left V 4 bases short and J 0 bases short, with 15 bases between. The CDR3 DNA follows: TGTGCCACCAGCAAGAGGTCGGCAGGAATGAACACTGAAGCTTTCTTT. It translates to CATSKRSAGMNTEAFF.

This rearrangement joins TRBV7-2 to TRBJ1-4, with 7 bases aligning to TRBD1. Unmatched junction bases numbered 11, after V lost 5 bases and J lost 8 bases. Per the germline V gene, CDR1 is SGHTA and CDR2 is FQGNSA. This CDR3 has 15 residues. CDR3 sequence: CASSPRTGLVEKLFF. The CDR3 nucleotides are TGTGCCAGCAGCCCCCGGACAGGTTTGGTGGAAAAACTGTTTTTT.

The V and J genes are TRBV11-1 and TRBJ2-7; perhaps TRBD1 as D (5 bases). With 2 bases removed from V and 3 bases from J, the gap between germline ends came to 14 bases. The germline V gene has CDR1 SGHAT and CDR2 FQDESV (reference sequence). This CDR3 spans 15 amino acids. DNA for the CDR3: TGTGCCAGCAGCTTAACTGAGACAGTTTTCTACGAGCAGTACTTC. Translation gives CASSLTETVFYEQYF. The whole variable domain, remainder taken from reference TRBV11-1 and TRBJ2-7, is EAEVAQSPRYKITEKSQAVAFWCDPISGHATLYWYRQILGQGPELLVQFQDESVVDDSQLPKDRFSAERLKGVDSTLKIQPAELGDSAMYLCASSLTETVFYEQYFGPGTRLTVT.

In this sample, this clone turned up once. The V gene is TRBV11-3, the J gene TRBJ2-5; D is undetermined. Per germline, CDR1 SGHNT and CDR2 YENEEA. Trimming took 1 base from V and 1 from J, leaving 7 bases between them. CDR3 size: 14 residues. This CDR3 reads CASSLGVGQETQYF. CDR3 DNA: TGTGCCAGCAGCTTAGGGGTGGGCCAAGAGACCCAGTACTTC.

The genes are TRBV19 and TRBJ1-5, with D tentatively TRBD1 (6 bases). The CDR3 extends over 15 amino acids. Trimming shortened V by 3 bases and J by 5 bases, and 14 bases separated the two germline ends. Germline CDR1 and CDR2: LNHDA and SQIVND (reference sequence). This chain's CDR3 is CASSISGTIHQPQHF. CDR3 DNA sequence: TGTGCCAGTAGTATTTCCGGGACAATCCATCAGCCCCAGCATTTT.

The J gene is TRBJ2-7, the V gene TRBV10-3, with 10 bases aligning to TRBD2. Germline trimming cut 7 bases from V and 5 bases from J; bases unmatched to any gene: 8. This CDR3 contains 14 residues. CDR1 is ENHRY, CDR2 SYGVKD, per germline. The DNA of the CDR3 is TGTGCCATCATGGGGGGTGGACTAGCGGACGAGCAGTACTTC. Translated: CAIMGGGLADEQYF.

This clone has a handful of counts. The chain employs TRBV5-4 and TRBJ2-3; perhaps D is TRBD1 or TRBD2 (5 bases each). Germline values: CDR1 SGHNT, CDR2 YYREEE (reference sequence). The CDR3 runs to 15 residues. Trimming removed 2 bases from V and 1 base from J, with 11 bases in between. The CDR3, as DNA: TGTGCCAGCAGCTTTGGGGGAACGGGCACAGATACGCAGTATTTT. It yields the protein CASSFGGTGTDTQYF.

The chain joins TRBV11-2 to TRBJ1-3; D unresolved. Trimming took off 0 bases at V and 8 bases at J, with 8 bases between the two ends. Germline V lookup: CDR1 SGHAT, CDR2 FQNNGV. This CDR3 is built from 13 residues. The CDR3 here is CASSLDLWYTIYF. In nucleotides, the CDR3 is TGTGCCAGCAGCTTAGATCTGTGGTACACCATATATTTT. Based on the CDR3 plus reference TRBV11-2 and TRBJ1-3, the full variable domain is EAGVAQSPRYKIIEKRQSVAFWCNPISGHATLYWYQQILGQGPKLLIQFQNNGVVDDSQLPKDRFSAERLKGVDSTLKIQPAKLEDSAVYLCASSLDLWYTIYFGEGSWLTVV.

V usage is TRBV7-2 and J usage is TRBJ1-2, with 7 bases matching TRBD1. CDR1 is SGHTA and CDR2 is FQGNSA in the germline V gene. This CDR3 has 13 residues. Trimming cost V 0 bases and J 8 bases; bases outside gene matches: 3. The CDR3 DNA follows: TGTGCCAGCAGCTTAGCCACAGGGGTCGGCTACACCTTC. Translating gives CASSLATGVGYTF.

The chain is built from TRBV2 and TRBJ2-6; D may match TRBD1 or TRBD2 (5 bases each). Trimming removed 3 bases from V and 7 bases from J, with 13 bases in between. CDR1 and CDR2 (germline): SNHLY, FYNNEI. This CDR3 comprises 15 residues. The CDR3 nucleotides read TGTGCCAGCAGTGACGATTGGGACGGCGCCAACGTCCTGACTTTC. Its translation is CASSDDWDGANVLTF.

The CDR3 coding sequence is TGTGCCAGCAGCTTTAACAGGGGAAATGAGCAGTTCTTC. The encoded protein is CASSFNRGNEQFF. The chain couples TRBV11-2 to TRBJ2-1, with TRBD1 identical over 7 bases. CDR1 and CDR2 (germline): SGHAT, FQNNGV. V lost 3 bases, J lost 7 bases, and 3 bases stayed unmatched. This CDR3 spans 13 amino acids.

This chain joins TRBV2 and TRBJ1-6; D not resolved. This CDR3 spans 14 amino acids. V lost 10 bases, J lost 7 bases, and 17 bases lay in between. From germline, CDR1 is SNHLY and CDR2 FYNNEI. CDR3 loop: CATHLGYRNSPLHF. The CDR3, as DNA: TGTGCCACACACCTAGGGTATAGGAATTCACCCCTCCACTTT. Looking up the rest from reference TRBV2 and TRBJ1-6 gives the full variable domain: EPEVTQTPSHQVTQMGQEVILRCVPISNHLYFYWYRQILGQKVEFLVSFYNNEISEKSEIFDDQFSVERPDGSNFTLKIRSTKLEDSAMYFCATHLGYRNSPLHFGNGTRLTVT.

J is TRBJ2-1 and V is TRBV5-8; 9 bases are a match to TRBD2. CDR1 is SGHTS, CDR2 YDEGEE, per germline. V was pared by 0 bases and J by 5 bases, with 3 bases of the junction left unmatched. The CDR3 spans 15 residues. CDR3 sequence: CASSLDVAGDNEQFF. In DNA form, the CDR3 reads TGTGCCAGCAGCTTGGACGTAGCGGGGGACAATGAGCAGTTCTTC.

The chain combines TRBV9 with TRBJ1-1; D is uncertain. Deletions cut 3 bases from V and 2 bases from J, with 8 bases between. The CDR3 is 13 residues long. Per the germline V gene, CDR1 is SGDLS and CDR2 is YYNGEE. CDR3: CASSGQTNTEAFF. The CDR3 coding sequence is TGTGCCAGCAGCGGGCAGACTAACACTGAAGCTTTCTTT.

CDR3 sequence (DNA): TGCGCCAGCAGCCGACTAGCGGGAGAGCTAGCCAAAAACATTCAGTACTTC. Amino acids: CASSRLAGELAKNIQYF. The rearrangement joins TRBV5-1 to TRBJ2-4; 12 nucleotides match TRBD2. After removal of 4 bases from V and 0 bases from J, the junction contained 5 bases not matched to a gene. The CDR3 runs to 17 residues. Germline lookup yields CDR1 SGHRS and CDR2 YFSETQ.

This clone was observed a handful of times. DNA of the CDR3: TGTGCCAGCAGCCAGAGCAGGGTAGGCCCCAGGGGATCCTACGAGCAGTACTTC. This encodes CASSQSRVGPRGSYEQYF. The V call is TRBV27, the J call TRBJ2-7, with D tentatively TRBD1 (6 bases). The length of the CDR3 is 18 residues. V was shortened by 6 bases and J by 1 base, with 25 bases between the two germline ends. The V gene's germline CDR1 is MNHEY and CDR2 SMNVEV (reference sequence).

The chain carries TRBV29-1 and TRBJ1-1; D is ambiguous. The germline gives CDR1 SQVTM, CDR2 ANQGSEA. V lost 6 bases to trimming and J lost 4 bases, with 12 bases between them. There are 12 residues in the CDR3. For the CDR3, the DNA is TGCAGCGTCCACATCGTGGGCACTGAAGCTTTCTTT. Translated: CSVHIVGTEAFF.

This clone was recorded once. The rearrangement uses TRBV18 and TRBJ1-1; D call uncertain. The germline V gene encodes CDR1 KGHSH and CDR2 LQKENI. The CDR3 is 16 residues long. Trimming took 1 base from V and 0 from J, leaving 12 bases between them. Here the CDR3 DNA reads TGTGCCAGCTCACCACATGATCTGACGGTGAACACTGAAGCTTTCTTT. As protein: CASSPHDLTVNTEAFF.

CDR3 residues: CASSSRGGTEAFF. In DNA, the CDR3 is TGTGCCAGCAGCAGCAGGGGAGGCACTGAAGCTTTCTTT. The gene calls are TRBV6-2 or TRBV6-3 and TRBJ1-1; D is possibly TRBD1 (6 bases). Trimming left V 6 bases short and J 4 bases short, with 12 bases between. CDR1 and CDR2 (germline): MNHEY, SVGEGT. The CDR3 covers 13 residues.

CDR3 DNA: TGCAGCTCGACAGGGAGGTCTGGCGAGCAGTACTTC. It encodes CSSTGRSGEQYF. The rearrangement uses TRBV29-1 and TRBJ2-7, with D possibly TRBD1 on 7 matching bases. The CDR3 contains 12 residues. CDR1 is SQVTM and CDR2 is ANQGSEA in the germline V gene. Trimming cost V 8 bases and J 6 bases, with 17 bases left between them.

This sequence joins TRBV7-9 and TRBJ2-5; no clear D. V was pared by 1 base and J by 0 bases, with 9 bases between. CDR1 is SEHNR and CDR2 is FQNEAQ in the germline V gene (reference sequence). The CDR3 runs to 15 residues. CDR3 bases: TGTGCCAGCAGCTTAGGATTCTTTCACCAAGAGACCCAGTACTTC. Translating it yields CASSLGFFHQETQYF.

This clone was seen a single time. The chain employs TRBV7-9 and TRBJ2-7, with a possible D match to TRBD2 (6 bases). This CDR3 region has 13 residues. The germline V gene has CDR1 SEHNR and CDR2 FQNEAQ (reference sequence). Trimming removed 1 base at V and 2 bases at J, with 6 bases between. Written as DNA, the CDR3 is TGTGCCAGCAGCTTAGGACTAGCCTACGAGCAGTACTTC. It codes for CASSLGLAYEQYF.

The table lists this clone with a few counts. The chain couples TRBV5-6 to TRBJ2-7; 12 positions match TRBD2. CDR3 size: 15 residues. V lost 3 bases and J lost 2; bases outside the gene matches: 3. CDR1 is SGHDT, CDR2 YYEEEE, per germline. CDR3 in DNA: TGTGCCAGCAGCTCCGGACTAGCGGGACCCTACGAGCAGTACTTC. Its translation: CASSSGLAGPYEQYF.